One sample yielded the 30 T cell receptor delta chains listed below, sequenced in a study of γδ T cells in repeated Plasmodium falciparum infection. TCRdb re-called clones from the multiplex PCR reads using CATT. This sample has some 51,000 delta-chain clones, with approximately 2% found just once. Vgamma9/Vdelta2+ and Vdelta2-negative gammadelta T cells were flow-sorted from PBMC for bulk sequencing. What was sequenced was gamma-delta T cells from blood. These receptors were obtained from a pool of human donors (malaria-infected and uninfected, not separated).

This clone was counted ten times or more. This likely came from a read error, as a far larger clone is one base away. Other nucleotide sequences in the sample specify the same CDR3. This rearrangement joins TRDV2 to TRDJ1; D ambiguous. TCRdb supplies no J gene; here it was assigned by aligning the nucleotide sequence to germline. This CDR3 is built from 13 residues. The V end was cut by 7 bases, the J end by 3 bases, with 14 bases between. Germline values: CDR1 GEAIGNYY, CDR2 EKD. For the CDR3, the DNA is TGTGCCTGCGACGCCCTGTCGTCCGATAAACTCATCTTT. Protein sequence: CACDALSSDKLIF.

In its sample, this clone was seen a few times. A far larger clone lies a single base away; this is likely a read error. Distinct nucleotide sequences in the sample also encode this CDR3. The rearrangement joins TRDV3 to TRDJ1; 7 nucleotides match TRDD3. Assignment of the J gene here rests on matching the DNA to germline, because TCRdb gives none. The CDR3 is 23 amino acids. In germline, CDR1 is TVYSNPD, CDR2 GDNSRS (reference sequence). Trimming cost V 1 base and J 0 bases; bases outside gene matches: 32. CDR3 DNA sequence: TGTGCCTTTATCTCGCTCTGGTCGGAACGTACTTCCGGGGGATCTCCATACACCGATAAACTCATCTTT. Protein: CAFISLWSERTSGGSPYTDKLIF.

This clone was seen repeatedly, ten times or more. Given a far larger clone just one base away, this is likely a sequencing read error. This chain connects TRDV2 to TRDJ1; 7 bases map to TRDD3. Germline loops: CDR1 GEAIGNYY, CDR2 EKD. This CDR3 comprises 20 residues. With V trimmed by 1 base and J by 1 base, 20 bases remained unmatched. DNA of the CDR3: TGTGCCTGTGACACAATAGAAAAGGGGGGGACTGGGGATTCCACCGATAAACTCATCTTT. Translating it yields CACDTIEKGGTGDSTDKLIF.

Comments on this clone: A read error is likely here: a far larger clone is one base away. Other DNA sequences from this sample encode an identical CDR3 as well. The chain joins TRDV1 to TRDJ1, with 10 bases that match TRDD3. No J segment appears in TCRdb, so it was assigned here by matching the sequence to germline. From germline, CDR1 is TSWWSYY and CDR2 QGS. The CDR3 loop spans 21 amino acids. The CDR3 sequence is CALGESDPAHWGILWGKKLIF. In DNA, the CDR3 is TGTGCCCTTGGGGAGTCCGACCCCGCACACTGGGGGATCCTCTGGGGAAAGAAACTCATCTTT.

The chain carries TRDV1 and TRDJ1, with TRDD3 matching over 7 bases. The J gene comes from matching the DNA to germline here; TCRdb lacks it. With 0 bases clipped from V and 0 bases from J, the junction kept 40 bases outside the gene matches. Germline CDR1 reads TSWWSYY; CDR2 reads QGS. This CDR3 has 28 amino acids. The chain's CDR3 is CALGELEYSGRGSNVVDTGALYTDKLIF. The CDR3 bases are TGTGCTCTTGGGGAACTAGAGTATAGTGGTCGGGGTTCAAACGTAGTCGATACTGGGGCCCTGTACACCGATAAACTCATCTTT.

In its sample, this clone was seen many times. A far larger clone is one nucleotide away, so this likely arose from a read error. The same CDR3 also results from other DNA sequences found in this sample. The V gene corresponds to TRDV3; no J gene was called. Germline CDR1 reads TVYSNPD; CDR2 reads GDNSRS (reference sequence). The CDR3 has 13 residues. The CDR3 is CAWNARICGKLIF. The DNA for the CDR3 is TGTGCCTGGAATGCAAGGATTTGCGGTAAGCTCATCTTT.

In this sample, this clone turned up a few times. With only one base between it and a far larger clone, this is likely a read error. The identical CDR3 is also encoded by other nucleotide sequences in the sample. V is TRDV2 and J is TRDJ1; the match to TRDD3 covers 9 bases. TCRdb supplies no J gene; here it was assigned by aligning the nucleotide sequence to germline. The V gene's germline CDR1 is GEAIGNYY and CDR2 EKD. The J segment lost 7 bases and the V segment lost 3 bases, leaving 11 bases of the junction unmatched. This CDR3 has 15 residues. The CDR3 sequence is CACDVLGDTRGKLIF. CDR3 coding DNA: TGTGCCTGTGACGTACTAGGGGATACGCGAGGTAAACTCATCTTT.

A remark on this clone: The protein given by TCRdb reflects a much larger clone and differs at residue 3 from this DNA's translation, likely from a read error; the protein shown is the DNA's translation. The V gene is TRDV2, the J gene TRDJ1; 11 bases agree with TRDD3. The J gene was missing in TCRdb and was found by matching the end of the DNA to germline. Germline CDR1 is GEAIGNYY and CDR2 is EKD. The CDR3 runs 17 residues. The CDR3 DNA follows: TGTGCCTATGACTCCTTACTGGGGGATAAGAACACCGATAAACTCATCTTT. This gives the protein CAYDSLLGDKNTDKLIF.

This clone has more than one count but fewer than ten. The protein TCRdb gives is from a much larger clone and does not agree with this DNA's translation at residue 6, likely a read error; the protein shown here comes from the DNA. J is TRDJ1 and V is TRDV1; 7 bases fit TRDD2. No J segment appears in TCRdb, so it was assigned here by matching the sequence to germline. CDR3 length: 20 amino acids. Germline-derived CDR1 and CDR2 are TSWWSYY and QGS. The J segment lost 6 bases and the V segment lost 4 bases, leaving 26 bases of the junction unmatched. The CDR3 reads CALGVSKLTFLYPYIYKLIF. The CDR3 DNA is TGTGCTCTTGGGGTTTCCAAATTAACCTTCCTTTACCCCTACATATATAAACTCATCTTT.

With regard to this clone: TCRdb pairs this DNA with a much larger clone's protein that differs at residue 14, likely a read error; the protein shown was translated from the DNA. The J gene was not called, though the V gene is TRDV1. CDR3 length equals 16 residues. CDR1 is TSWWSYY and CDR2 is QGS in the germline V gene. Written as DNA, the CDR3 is TGTGCTCTTGGTGGTAAGCCCTACCGGTTGTCAGCACAACCCTTCTTT. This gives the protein CALGGKPYRLSAQPFF.

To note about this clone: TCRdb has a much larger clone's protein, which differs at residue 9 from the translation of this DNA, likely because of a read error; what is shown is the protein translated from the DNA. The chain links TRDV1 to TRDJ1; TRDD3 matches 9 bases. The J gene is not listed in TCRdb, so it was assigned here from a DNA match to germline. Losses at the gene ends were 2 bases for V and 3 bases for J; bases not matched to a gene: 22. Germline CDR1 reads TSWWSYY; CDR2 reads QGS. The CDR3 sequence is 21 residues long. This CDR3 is CALGEARVMGIRGDVPDKLIF. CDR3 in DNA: TGTGCTCTTGGGGAAGCTCGGGTCATGGGGATACGCGGAGACGTCCCCGATAAACTCATCTTT.

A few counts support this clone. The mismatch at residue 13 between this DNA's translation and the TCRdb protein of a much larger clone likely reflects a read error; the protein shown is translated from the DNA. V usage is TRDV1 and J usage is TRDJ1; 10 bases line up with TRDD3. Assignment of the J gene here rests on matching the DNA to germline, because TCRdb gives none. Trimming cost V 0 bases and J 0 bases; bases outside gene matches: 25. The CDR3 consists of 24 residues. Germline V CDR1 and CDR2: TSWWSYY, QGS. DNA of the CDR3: TGTGCTCTTGGGGAACTGGAAACTATATACTGGGGGATGAGGATGGGCCGCTACACCGATAAACTCATCTTT. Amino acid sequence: CALGELETIYWGMRMGRYTDKLIF.

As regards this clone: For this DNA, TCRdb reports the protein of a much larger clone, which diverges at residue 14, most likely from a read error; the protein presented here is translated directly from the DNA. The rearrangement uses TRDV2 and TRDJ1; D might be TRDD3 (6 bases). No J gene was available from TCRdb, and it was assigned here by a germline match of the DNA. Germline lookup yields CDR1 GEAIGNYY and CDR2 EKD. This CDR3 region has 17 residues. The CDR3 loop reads CACDYVLRAGDPDELIF. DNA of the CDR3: TGTGCCTGTGACTACGTACTGCGCGCTGGGGATCCCGATGAACTCATCTTT.

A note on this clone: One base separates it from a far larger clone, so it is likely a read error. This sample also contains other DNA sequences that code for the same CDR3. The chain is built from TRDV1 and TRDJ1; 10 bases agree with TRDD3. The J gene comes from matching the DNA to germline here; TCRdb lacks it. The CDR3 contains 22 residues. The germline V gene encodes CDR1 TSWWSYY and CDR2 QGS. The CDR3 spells CALGDKHRRDWGIPPYTDKLIF. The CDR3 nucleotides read TGTGCCCTTGGGGACAAACACCGTCGGGACTGGGGGATCCCTCCGTACACCGATAAACTCATCTTT.

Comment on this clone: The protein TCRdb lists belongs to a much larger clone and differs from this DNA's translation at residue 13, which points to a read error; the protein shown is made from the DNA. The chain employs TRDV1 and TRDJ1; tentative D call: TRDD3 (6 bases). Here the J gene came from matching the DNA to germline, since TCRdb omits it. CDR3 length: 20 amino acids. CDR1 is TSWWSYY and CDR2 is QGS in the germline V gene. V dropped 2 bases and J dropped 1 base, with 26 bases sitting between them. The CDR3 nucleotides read TGTGCTCTTGGGGAAAACAGCTGGCCATCCTCGGGGGACCTCACCGATAAACTCATCTTT. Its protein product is CALGENSWPSSGDLTDKLIF.

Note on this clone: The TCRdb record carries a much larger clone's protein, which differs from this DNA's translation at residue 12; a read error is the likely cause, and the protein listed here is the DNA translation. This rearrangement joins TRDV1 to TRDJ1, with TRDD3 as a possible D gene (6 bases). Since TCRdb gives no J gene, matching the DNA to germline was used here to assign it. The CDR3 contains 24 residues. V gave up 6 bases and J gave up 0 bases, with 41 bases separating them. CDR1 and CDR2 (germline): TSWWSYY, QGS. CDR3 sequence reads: CALGDMTHPLPAMGIQLNTDKLIF. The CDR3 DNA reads TGTGCTCTTGGAGACATGACACACCCACTTCCCGCGATGGGGATTCAACTTAACACCGATAAACTCATCTTT.

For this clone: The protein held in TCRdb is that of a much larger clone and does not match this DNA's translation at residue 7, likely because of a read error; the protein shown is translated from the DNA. DNA for the CDR3: TGTGCCTGTGACACGGCGGGTACTGGGGGACTAAGCTCCTGGGACACCCGACAGATGTTTTTC. Protein sequence: CACDTAGTGGLSSWDTRQMFF. The chain joins TRDV2 to TRDJ3; the match to TRDD3 covers 9 bases. TCRdb supplies no J gene; here it was assigned by aligning the nucleotide sequence to germline. This CDR3 comprises 21 residues. Trimming at V came to 1 base and at J to 0 bases, leaving 12 bases not matched to a gene. Germline lookup yields CDR1 GEAIGNYY and CDR2 EKD.

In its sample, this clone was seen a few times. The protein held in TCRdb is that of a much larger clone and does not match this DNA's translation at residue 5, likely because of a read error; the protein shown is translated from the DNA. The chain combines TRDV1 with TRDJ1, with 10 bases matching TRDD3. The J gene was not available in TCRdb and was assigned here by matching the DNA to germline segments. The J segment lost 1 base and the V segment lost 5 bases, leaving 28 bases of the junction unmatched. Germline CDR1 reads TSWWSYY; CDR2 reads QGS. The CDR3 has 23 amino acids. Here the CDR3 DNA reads TGTGCTCTTGGGAGGCCCCTCCGCTTCCTACCAACTGGGGGATGCGGGATCACCGATAAACTCATCTTT. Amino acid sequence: CALGRPLRFLPTGGCGITDKLIF.

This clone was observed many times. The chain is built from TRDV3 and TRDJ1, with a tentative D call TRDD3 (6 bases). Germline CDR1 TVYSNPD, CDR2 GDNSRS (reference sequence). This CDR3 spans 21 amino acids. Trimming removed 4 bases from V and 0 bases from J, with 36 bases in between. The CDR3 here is CASPPLHQTLPTGSYTDKLIF. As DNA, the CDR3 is TGTGCCTCTCCCCCTCTTCATCAAACACTGCCGACTGGGTCGTACACCGATAAACTCATCTTT.

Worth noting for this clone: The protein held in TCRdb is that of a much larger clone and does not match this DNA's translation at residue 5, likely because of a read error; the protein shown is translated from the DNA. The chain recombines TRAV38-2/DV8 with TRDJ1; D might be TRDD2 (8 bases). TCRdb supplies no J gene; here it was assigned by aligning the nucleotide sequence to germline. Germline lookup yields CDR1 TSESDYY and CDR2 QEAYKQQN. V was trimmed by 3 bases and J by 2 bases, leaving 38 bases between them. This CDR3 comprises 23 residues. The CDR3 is CAYRNYFLRMSGGPRKRTDKLIF. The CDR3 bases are TGTGCTTATAGGAATTACTTCCTACGGATGAGTGGGGGACCCCGTAAGAGAACCGATAAACTCATCTTT.

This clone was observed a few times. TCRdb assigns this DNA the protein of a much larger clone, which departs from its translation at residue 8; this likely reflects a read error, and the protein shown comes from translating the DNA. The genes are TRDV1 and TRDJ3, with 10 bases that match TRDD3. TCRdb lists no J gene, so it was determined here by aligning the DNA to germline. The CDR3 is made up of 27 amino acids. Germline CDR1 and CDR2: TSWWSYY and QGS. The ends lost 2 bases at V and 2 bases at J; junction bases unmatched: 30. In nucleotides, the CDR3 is TGTGCTCTTGGGGAAACTGGGCTCAAACTCACATCCCATCGGGGGATACGCGGTCCCTGGGACACCCGACAGATGTTTTTC. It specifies CALGETGLKLTSHRGIRGPWDTRQMFF.

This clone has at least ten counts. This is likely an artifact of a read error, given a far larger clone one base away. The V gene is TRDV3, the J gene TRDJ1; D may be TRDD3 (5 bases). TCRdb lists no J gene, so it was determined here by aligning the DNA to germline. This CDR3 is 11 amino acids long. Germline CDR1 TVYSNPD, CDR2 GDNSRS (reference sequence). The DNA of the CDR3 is TGCGCCTTTAGGGGGTACGATAAACTCATCTTT. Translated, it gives CAFRGYDKLIF.

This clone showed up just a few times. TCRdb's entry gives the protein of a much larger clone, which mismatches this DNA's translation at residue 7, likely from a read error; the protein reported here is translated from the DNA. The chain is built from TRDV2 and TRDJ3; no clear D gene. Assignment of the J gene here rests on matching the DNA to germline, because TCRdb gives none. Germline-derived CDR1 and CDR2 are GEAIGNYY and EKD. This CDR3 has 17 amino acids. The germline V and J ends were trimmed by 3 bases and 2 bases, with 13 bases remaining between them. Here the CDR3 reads CACDGYCGAWDTRQMFF. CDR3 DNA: TGTGCCTGTGACGGGTACTGTGGAGCCTGGGACACCCGACAGATGTTTTTC.

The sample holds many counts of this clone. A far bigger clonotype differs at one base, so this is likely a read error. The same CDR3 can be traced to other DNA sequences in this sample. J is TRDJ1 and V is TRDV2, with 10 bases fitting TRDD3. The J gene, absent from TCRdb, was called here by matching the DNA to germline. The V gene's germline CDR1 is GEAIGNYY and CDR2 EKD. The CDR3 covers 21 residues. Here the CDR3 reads CACDPLSTVVGDTRNTDKLIF. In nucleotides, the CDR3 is TGCGCCTGTGACCCCTTAAGTACCGTGGTGGGGGATACCCGAAACACCGATAAACTCATCTTT.

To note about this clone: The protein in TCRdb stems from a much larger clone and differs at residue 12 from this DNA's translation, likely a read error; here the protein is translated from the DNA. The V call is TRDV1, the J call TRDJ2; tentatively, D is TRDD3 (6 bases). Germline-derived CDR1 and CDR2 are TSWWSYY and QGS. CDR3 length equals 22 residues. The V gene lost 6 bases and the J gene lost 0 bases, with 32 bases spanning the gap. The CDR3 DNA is TGTGCTCTTGGCCTAAAATCCCGGCGAATGGGGGGCCACTATTCTTTGACAGCACAACTCTTCTTT. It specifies CALGLKSRRMGGHYSLTAQLFF.

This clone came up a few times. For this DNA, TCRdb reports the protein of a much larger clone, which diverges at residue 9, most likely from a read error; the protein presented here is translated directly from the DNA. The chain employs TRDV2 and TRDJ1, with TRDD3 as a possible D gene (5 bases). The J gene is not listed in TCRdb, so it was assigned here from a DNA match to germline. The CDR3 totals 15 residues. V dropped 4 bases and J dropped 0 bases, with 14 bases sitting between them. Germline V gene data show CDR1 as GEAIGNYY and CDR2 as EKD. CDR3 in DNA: TGTGCCTGTGAGCGGCGGGGGGCCCACACCGATAAACTCATCTTT. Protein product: CACERRGAHTDKLIF.

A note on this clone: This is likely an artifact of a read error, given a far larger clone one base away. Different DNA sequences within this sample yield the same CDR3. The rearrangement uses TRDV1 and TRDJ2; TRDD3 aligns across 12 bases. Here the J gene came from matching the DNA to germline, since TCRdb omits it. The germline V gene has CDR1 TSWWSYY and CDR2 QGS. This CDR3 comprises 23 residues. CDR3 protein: CALGEPAYWGIPVLIALTAQLFF. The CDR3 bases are TGCGCTCTTGGGGAACCGGCGTACTGGGGGATACCTGTGTTGATAGCTTTGACAGCACAACTCTTCTTT.

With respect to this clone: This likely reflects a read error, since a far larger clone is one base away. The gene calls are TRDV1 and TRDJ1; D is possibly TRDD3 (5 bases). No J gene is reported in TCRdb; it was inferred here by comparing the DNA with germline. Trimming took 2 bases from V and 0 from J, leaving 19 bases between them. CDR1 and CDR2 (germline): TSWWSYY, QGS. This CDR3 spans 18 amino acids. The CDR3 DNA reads TGTGCTCTTGGGGAATTTACCGTACGGGGGGTCCACACCGATAAACTCATCTTT. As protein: CALGEFTVRGVHTDKLIF.

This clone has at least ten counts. The CDR3 DNA reads as TGTGCTCTTGGAGTGGGGGGCTCGACGACAGCACAACTCTTCTTT. Translation gives CALGVGGSTTAQLFF. This chain joins TRDV1 and TRDJ2; D is perhaps TRDD3 (6 bases). The J gene was missing in TCRdb and was found by matching the end of the DNA to germline. CDR3 length: 15 amino acids. Germline V CDR1 and CDR2: TSWWSYY, QGS. V shed 6 bases and J shed 4 bases, with 15 bases lying between them.

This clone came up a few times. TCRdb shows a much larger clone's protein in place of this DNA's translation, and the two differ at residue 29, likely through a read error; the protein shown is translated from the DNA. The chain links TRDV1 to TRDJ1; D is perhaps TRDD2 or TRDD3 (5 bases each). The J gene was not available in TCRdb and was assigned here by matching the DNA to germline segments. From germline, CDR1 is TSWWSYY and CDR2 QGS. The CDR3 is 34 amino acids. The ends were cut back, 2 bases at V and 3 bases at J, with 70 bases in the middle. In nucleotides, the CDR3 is TGTGCTCTTGGGGAAGTTCACCCATCCTATACGTCAACGGGGACTTTGAGATCCCCCGACACCCTTGCGTACTGGAAACCTTACGCCGATAAACTCATCTTT. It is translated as CALGEVHPSYTSTGTLRSPDTLAYWKPYADKLIF.